The 14 T cell receptor beta chains presented below share a single source sample, sequenced in a study of Ad26.COV2.S vaccination and SARS-CoV-2 variants. Some clones are missing from TCRdb's copy, which holds only in-frame ones; the method was immunoSEQ multiplex PCR. The sample consists of hundreds of thousands of clones, 75% to 95% of them appearing once. As to treatment: roughly 20 received Ad26.COV2.S at low or high dose, single or two shots; several received placebo; per-sample allocation not given. Sampling was performed 63 days after the first vaccine or placebo injection. This specimen consisted of peripheral blood, obtained in a trial of Ad26.COV2.S vaccine versus placebo. Receptor source: a person between 18 and 65 years old who received the Ad26.COV2.S COVID-19 vaccine or a placebo.

The V gene is TRBV9, the J gene TRBJ2-2; TRBD2 might be the D (6 bases). The germline V gene has CDR1 SGDLS and CDR2 YYNGEE. V dropped 0 bases and J dropped 4 bases, with 10 bases sitting between them. The CDR3 length is 15 residues. CDR3 residues: CASSVAGSPTGELFF. The CDR3 DNA reads as TGTGCCAGCAGCGTAGCCGGGAGCCCCACCGGGGAGCTGTTTTTT. The entire variable domain, with the rest obtained from reference TRBV9 and TRBJ2-2, is as follows: DSGVTQTPKHLITATGQRVTLRCSPRSGDLSVYWYQQSLDQGLQFLIQYYNGEERAKGNILERFSAQQFPDLHSELNLSSLELGDSALYFCASSVAGSPTGELFFGEGSRLTVL.

The rearrangement links TRBV28 to TRBJ1-6; TRBD1 matches at 9 bases. Germline CDR1 is MDHEN and CDR2 is SYDVKM. With 3 bases clipped from V and 5 bases from J, the junction kept 11 bases outside the gene matches. This CDR3 contains 18 residues. Here the CDR3 DNA reads TGTGCCAGCAGTTTGGGAGGGACAGGGCAGGGCCATAATTCACCCCTCCACTTT. The encoded protein is CASSLGGTGQGHNSPLHF.

V and J are TRBV6-1 and TRBJ2-6; D not resolved. V lost 2 bases to trimming and J lost 0 bases, with 5 bases between them. Germline V gene sequence: CDR1 MNHNS, CDR2 SASEGT. The CDR3 loop spans 15 amino acids. In DNA form, the CDR3 reads TGTGCCAGCAGTGAACCGATCTCTGGGGCCAACGTCCTGACTTTC. The encoded protein is CASSEPISGANVLTF.

V usage is TRBV4-1 and J usage is TRBJ1-4; D is unresolved. The ends were cut back, 5 bases at V and 8 bases at J, with 21 bases in the middle. This CDR3 has 16 residues. The V gene's germline CDR1 is MGHRA and CDR2 YSYEKL. As DNA, the CDR3 is TGCGCCAGCAGCTCCCCCGGACCTTTAGCGGGAGAAAAACTGTTTTTT. The encoded protein is CASSSPGPLAGEKLFF.

The CDR3 reads CASSSDRVPYNEQFF. As DNA, the CDR3 is TGTGCCAGCAGCTCCGACAGGGTCCCTTACAATGAGCAGTTCTTC. V and J are TRBV11-3 and TRBJ2-1, with TRBD1 identical over 7 bases. Germline CDR1 reads SGHNT; CDR2 reads YENEEA. The CDR3 covers 15 residues. V was pared by 4 bases and J by 4 bases, with 7 bases of the junction left unmatched.

The gene calls are TRBV5-8 and TRBJ1-4, with a tentative D call TRBD1 (6 bases). Deletions cut 5 bases from V and 5 bases from J, with 10 bases between. The CDR3 sequence is 13 residues long. Germline CDR1 SGHTS, CDR2 YDEGEE. CDR3 in amino acids: CASRRGLNEKLFF. As DNA, the CDR3 is TGTGCCAGCAGGCGGGGGCTCAATGAAAAACTGTTTTTT.

The chain uses TRBV5-4 and TRBJ2-7; tentative D call: TRBD1 (6 bases). The CDR3 is made up of 14 amino acids. Trimming stripped 1 base from V and 1 base from J, with 9 bases between. Germline loops: CDR1 SGHNT, CDR2 YYREEE (reference sequence). CDR3 DNA sequence: TGTGCCAGCAGCTTGACAGGGCAATCCTACGAGCAGTACTTC. It translates to CASSLTGQSYEQYF.

The rearrangement links TRBV30 to TRBJ2-3; D is unclear. Germline V gene lookup returns CDR1 GTSNPN and CDR2 SVGIG (reference sequence). The CDR3 consists of 14 residues. Deletions cut 4 bases from V and 3 bases from J, with 14 bases between. In DNA, the CDR3 is TGTGCCTGGACCGCCGGCCGTTCGACAGATACGCAGTATTTT. Residues: CAWTAGRSTDTQYF.

This chain uses TRBV7-8 with TRBJ2-7, with D hard to call. Germline V lookup: CDR1 SGHVS, CDR2 FQNEAQ. V lost 5 bases and J 9 bases, leaving 14 bases between the germline ends. The CDR3 runs to 12 residues. The CDR3 region is CASSLGPVAQYF. CDR3 nucleotide sequence: TGTGCCAGCAGCCTCGGTCCCGTGGCGCAGTACTTC.

The rearrangement links TRBV6-5 to TRBJ2-7, with D possibly being TRBD1 (7 bases). V was trimmed by 6 bases and J by 1 base, leaving 16 bases between them. The CDR3 is made up of 15 amino acids. Germline V gene data show CDR1 as MNHEY and CDR2 as SVGAGI. The CDR3 DNA follows: TGTGCCAGCAGACACGACAGGGAGGAATCCTACGAGCAGTACTTC. This encodes CASRHDREESYEQYF.

The V and J genes are TRBV27 and TRBJ1-1, with D possibly TRBD1 on 5 matching bases. The V gene lost 2 bases and the J gene lost 2 bases, with 12 bases spanning the gap. From germline, CDR1 is MNHEY and CDR2 SMNVEV (reference sequence). The CDR3 covers 15 residues. The CDR3, as DNA: TGTGCCAGCAGTTTACTTGGGGACCCAAACACTGAAGCTTTCTTT. This encodes CASSLLGDPNTEAFF.

The chain employs TRBV4-3 and TRBJ1-1; D might be TRBD1 (5 bases). Germline lookup yields CDR1 LGHNA and CDR2 YSLEER. This CDR3 comprises 16 residues. The V gene lost 0 bases and the J gene lost 0 bases, with 11 bases spanning the gap. CDR3 DNA: TGCGCCAGCAGCCAAGATCAGGAGGGGATGAACACTGAAGCTTTCTTT. Translating it yields CASSQDQEGMNTEAFF.

The rearrangement joins TRBV6-1 to TRBJ2-1; 11 nucleotides agree with TRBD2. Germline CDR1 MNHNS, CDR2 SASEGT. This CDR3 is built from 16 residues. Losses at the gene ends were 3 bases for V and 9 bases for J; bases not matched to a gene: 10. CDR3 DNA sequence: TGTGCCAGCAGTGAGCAGACTAGCGGGATAGGAGGTGAGCAGTTCTTC. Translating it yields CASSEQTSGIGGEQFF.

The chain combines TRBV9 with TRBJ2-4; D is perhaps TRBD2 (6 bases). Germline V CDR1 and CDR2: SGDLS, YYNGEE. This CDR3 region has 12 residues. Between the trimmed V and J ends, which lost 3 bases and 15 bases, there was a span of 16 bases. CDR3 region: CASSGASEARYF. DNA of the CDR3: TGTGCCAGCAGCGGAGCTAGCGAGGCCCGGTACTTC.